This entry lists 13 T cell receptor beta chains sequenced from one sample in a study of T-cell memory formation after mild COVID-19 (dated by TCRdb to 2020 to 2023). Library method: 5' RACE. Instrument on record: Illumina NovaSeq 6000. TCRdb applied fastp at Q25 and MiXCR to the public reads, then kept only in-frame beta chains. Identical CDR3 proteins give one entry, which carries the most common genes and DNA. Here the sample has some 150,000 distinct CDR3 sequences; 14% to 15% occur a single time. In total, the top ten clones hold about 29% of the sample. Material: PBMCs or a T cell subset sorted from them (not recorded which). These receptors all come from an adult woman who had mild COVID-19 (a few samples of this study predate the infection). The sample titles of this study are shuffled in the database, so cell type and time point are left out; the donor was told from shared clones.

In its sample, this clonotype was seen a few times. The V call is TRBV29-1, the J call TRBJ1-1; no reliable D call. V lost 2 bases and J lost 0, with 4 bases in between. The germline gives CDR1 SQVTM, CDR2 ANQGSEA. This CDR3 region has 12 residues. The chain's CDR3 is CSVEPVNTEAFF. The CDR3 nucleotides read TGCAGCGTTGAACCTGTGAACACTGAAGCTTTCTTT.

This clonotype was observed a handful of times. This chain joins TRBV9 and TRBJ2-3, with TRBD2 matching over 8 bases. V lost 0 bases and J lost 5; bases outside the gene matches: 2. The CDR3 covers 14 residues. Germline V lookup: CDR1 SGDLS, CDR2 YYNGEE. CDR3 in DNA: TGTGCCAGCAGCGTAGCGGGGGGGTTAGATACGCAGTATTTT. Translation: CASSVAGGLDTQYF.

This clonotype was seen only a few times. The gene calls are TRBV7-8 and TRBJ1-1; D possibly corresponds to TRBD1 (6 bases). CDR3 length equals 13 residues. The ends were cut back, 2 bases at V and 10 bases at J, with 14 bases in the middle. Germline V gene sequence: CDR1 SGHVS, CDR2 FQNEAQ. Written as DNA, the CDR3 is TGTGCCAGCAGCTTAAGGGGGGGCTGGGGAGCTTTCTTT. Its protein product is CASSLRGGWGAFF.

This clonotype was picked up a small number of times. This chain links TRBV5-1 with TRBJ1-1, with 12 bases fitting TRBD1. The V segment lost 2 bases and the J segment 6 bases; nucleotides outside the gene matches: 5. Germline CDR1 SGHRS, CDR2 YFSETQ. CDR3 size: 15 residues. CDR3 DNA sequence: TGCGCCAGCAGCTTTTCGGGACAGGGGGCTTCTGAAGCTTTCTTT. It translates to CASSFSGQGASEAFF.

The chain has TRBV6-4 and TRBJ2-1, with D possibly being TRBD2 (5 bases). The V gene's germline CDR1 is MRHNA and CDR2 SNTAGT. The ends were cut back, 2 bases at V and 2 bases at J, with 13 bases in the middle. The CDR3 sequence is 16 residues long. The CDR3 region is CASSDTRVSPYNEQFF. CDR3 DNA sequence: TGTGCCAGCAGTGACACGAGGGTTTCTCCCTACAATGAGCAGTTCTTC.

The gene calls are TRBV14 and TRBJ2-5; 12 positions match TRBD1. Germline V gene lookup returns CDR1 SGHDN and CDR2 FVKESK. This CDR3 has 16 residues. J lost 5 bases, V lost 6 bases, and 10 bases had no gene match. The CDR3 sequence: CASSSGTGGYGETQYF. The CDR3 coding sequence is TGTGCCAGCAGTTCCGGGACAGGGGGCTATGGGGAGACCCAGTACTTC.

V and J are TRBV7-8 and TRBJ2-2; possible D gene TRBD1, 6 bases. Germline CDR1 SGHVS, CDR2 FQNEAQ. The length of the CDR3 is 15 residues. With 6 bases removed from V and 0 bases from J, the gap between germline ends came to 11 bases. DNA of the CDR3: TGTGCCAGCAGTTCCGGGACACCGAACACCGGGGAGCTGTTTTTT. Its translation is CASSSGTPNTGELFF.

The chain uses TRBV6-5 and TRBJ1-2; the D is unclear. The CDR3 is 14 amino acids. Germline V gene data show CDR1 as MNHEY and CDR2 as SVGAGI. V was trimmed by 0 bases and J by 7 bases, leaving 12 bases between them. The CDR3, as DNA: TGTGCCAGCAGTTACTCCGGGCCCTCCGGTGGCTACACCTTC. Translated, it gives CASSYSGPSGGYTF.

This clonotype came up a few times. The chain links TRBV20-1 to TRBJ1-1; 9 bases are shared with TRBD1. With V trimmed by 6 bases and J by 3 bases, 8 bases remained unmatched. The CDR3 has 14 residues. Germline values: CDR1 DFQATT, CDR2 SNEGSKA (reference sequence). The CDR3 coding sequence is TGCAGTGCCACCTTGACAGGGGGAGACACTGAAGCTTTCTTT. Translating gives CSATLTGGDTEAFF.

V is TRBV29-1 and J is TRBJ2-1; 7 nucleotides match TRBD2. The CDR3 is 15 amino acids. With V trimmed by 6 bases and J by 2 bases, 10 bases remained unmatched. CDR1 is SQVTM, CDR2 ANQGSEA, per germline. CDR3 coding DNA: TGCAGCGTAACAGACTGGACTAGTCCCTACAATGAGCAGTTCTTC. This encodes CSVTDWTSPYNEQFF.

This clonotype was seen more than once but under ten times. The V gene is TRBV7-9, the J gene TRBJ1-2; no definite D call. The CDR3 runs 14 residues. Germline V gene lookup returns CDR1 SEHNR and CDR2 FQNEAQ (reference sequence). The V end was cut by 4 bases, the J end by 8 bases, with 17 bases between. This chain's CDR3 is CASSSGSGSLGYTF. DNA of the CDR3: TGTGCCAGCAGCTCCGGGTCAGGCAGTTTGGGCTACACCTTC.

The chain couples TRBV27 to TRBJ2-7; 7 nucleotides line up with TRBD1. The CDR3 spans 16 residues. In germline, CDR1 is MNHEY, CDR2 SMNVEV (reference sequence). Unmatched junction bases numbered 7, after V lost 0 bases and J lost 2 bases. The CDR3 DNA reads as TGTGCCAGCAGTTTATCCCAGGGGGAAATAACCTACGAGCAGTACTTC. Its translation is CASSLSQGEITYEQYF.

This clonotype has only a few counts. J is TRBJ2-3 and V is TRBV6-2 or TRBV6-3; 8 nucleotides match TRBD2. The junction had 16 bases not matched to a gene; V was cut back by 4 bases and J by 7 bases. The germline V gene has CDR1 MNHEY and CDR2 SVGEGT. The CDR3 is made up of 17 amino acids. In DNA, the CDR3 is TGTGCCAGCAGTTCCCTACCTCGGGAGGGCCTCCGATATACGCAGTATTTT. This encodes CASSSLPREGLRYTQYF.